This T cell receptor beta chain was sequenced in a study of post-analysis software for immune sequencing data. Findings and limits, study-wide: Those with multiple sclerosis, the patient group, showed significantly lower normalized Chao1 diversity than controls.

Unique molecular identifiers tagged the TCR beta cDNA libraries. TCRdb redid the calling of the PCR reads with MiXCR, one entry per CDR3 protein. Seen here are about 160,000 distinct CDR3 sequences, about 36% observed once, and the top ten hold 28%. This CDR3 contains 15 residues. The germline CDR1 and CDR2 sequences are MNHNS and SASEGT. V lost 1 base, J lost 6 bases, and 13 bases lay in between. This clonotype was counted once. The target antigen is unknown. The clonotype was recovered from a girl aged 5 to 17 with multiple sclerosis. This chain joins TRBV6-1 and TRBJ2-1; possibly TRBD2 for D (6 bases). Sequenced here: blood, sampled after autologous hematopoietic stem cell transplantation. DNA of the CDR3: TGTGCCAGCAGTGAAGGGGCTAGCGAATTCAATGAGCAGTTCTTC. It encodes CASSEGASEFNEQFF.